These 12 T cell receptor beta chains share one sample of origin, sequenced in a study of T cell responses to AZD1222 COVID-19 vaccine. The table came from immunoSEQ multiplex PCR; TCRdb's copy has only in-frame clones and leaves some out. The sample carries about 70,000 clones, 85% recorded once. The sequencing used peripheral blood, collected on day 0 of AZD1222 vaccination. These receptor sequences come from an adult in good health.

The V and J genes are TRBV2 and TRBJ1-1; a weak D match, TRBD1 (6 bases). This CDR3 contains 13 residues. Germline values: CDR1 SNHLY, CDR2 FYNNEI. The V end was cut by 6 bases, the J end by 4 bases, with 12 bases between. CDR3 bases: TGTGCCAGCAGAAGAACAGGGAGCACTGAAGCTTTCTTT. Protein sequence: CASRRTGSTEAFF.

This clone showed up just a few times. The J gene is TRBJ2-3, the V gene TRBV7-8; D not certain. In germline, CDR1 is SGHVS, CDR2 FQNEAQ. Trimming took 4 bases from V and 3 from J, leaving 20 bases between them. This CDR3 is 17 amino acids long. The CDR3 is CASSSTQDDLITDTQYF. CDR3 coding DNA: TGTGCCAGCAGCTCGACCCAGGACGACCTAATTACAGATACGCAGTATTTT.

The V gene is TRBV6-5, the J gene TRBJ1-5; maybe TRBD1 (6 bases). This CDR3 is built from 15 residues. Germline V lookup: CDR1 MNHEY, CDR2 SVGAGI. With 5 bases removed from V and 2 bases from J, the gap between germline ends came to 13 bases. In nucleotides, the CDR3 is TGTGCCAGCAGTAATACAGGGTATGGCAATCAGCCCCAGCATTTT. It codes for CASSNTGYGNQPQHF.

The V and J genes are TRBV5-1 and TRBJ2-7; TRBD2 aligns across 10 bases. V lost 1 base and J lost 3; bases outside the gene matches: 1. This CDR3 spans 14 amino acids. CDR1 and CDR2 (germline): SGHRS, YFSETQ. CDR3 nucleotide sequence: TGCGCCAGCAGCTTGACTAGCGGGAACTACGAGCAGTACTTC. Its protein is CASSLTSGNYEQYF.

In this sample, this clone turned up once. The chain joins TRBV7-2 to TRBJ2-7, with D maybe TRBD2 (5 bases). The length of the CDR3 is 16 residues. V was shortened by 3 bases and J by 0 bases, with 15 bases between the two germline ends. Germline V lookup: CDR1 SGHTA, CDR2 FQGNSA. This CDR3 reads CASSLAPVGVSYEQYF. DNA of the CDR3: TGTGCCAGCAGCTTGGCCCCCGTCGGGGTCTCCTACGAGCAGTACTTC.

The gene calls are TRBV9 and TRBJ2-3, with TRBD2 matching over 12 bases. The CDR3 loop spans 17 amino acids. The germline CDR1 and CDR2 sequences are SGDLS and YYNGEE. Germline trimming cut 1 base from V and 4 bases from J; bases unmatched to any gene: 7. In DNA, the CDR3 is TGTGCCAGCAGCGTACTGACTAGCGGGAGAACCCCAGATACGCAGTATTTT. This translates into CASSVLTSGRTPDTQYF.

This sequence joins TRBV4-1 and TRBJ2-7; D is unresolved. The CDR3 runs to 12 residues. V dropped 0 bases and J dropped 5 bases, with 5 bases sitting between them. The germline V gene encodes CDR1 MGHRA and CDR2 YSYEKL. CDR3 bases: TGCGCCAGCAGCCAAGATCGACACGAGCAGTACTTC. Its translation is CASSQDRHEQYF.

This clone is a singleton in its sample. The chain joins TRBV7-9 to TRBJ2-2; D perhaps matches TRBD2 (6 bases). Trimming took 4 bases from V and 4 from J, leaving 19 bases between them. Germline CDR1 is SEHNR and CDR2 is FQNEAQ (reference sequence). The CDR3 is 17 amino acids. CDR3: CASSSSAGGPSTGELFF. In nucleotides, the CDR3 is TGTGCCAGCAGCTCCTCAGCAGGAGGGCCCAGCACCGGGGAGCTGTTTTTT.

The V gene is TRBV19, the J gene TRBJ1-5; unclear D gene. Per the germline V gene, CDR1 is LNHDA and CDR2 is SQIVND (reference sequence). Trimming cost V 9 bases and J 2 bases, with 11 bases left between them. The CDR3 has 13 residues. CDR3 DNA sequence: TGTGCCAGCCACATAGGCGGCAATCAGCCCCAGCATTTT. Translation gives CASHIGGNQPQHF.

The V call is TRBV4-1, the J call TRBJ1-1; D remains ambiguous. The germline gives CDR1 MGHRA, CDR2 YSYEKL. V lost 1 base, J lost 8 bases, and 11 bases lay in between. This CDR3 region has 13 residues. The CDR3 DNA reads TGCGCCAGCAGCCAAGCTTCTGGCAGGGAAGCTTTCTTT. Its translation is CASSQASGREAFF.

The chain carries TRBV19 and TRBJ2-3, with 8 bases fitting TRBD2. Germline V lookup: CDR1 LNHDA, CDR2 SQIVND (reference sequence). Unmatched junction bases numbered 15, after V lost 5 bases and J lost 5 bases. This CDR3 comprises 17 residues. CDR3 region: CASSAPGLVITEDTQYF. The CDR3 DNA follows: TGTGCCAGTAGTGCCCCGGGACTAGTCATAACGGAAGATACGCAGTATTTT.

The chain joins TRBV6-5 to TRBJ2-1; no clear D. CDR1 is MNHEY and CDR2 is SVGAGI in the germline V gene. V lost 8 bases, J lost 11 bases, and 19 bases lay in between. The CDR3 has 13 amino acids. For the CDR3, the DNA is TGTGCCAGCTTGGAAGGGTCCGGCTTAAAGCAGTTCTTC. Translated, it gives CASLEGSGLKQFF.